The T cell receptor (beta chain) under discussion was sequenced for a study of blood T cell repertoires in COVID-19. Across the study: The origin of the acute and convalescent COVID-19 samples was the United States, Italy and Spain.

The length of the CDR3 is 14 residues. V gave up 5 bases and J gave up 5 bases, with 14 bases separating them. Germline V CDR1 and CDR2: ENHRY, SYGVKD. Original processing methods: Amplified reference gene primers provided the basis for estimating nucleated cell counts. Profiling relied on immunoSEQ multiplex PCR, and the TCRdb table lists in-frame clones only, not all of them. For V, J and clone size, that table is used; D and trimming come from the DNA. This table holds some 70,000 clones, 85% to 90% found once. The receptor was isolated from a man between 50 and 59 years old with active COVID-19. Sample: peripheral blood. The rearrangement joins TRBV10-3 to TRBJ2-3; tentative D call: TRBD1 (5 bases). The CDR3 nucleotides read TGTGCCATCAGTTTGACAGCTTCTCAAGATACGCAGTATTTT. It translates to CAISLTASQDTQYF.